This entry lists 10 T cell receptor beta chains sequenced from one sample in a study of blood T cell repertoires in COVID-19. Repertoires were generated with immunoSEQ multiplex PCR, while TCRdb's copy carries only in-frame clones and drops some. The sample holds more than 15,000 clones, around nine tenths seen once. Material for sequencing was peripheral blood. Receptor source: an older woman with active COVID-19.

The rearrangement joins TRBV27 to TRBJ1-6; 11 bases line up with TRBD1. This CDR3 has 15 residues. In germline, CDR1 is MNHEY, CDR2 SMNVEV (reference sequence). V dropped 6 bases and J dropped 7; count of bases not matched to a gene: 5. The CDR3 DNA follows: TGTGCCAGCAGCGGACAGGGGGCTATCAATTCACCCCTCCACTTT. Translating it yields CASSGQGAINSPLHF.

The chain recombines TRBV2 with TRBJ2-7; 8 positions agree with TRBD2. The CDR3 runs 15 residues. CDR1 is SNHLY and CDR2 is FYNNEI in the germline V gene. After removal of 3 bases from V and 2 bases from J, the junction contained 6 bases not matched to a gene. Here the CDR3 reads CASSDTQRGTYEQYF. DNA for the CDR3: TGTGCCAGCAGTGATACCCAGCGGGGGACCTACGAGCAGTACTTC.

The chain carries TRBV4-1 and TRBJ2-3, with TRBD2 matching over 8 bases. V gave up 4 bases and J gave up 0 bases; unmatched junction bases: 9. The CDR3 sequence is 17 residues long. Germline CDR1 reads MGHRA; CDR2 reads YSYEKL. CDR3 DNA sequence: TGCGCCAGCAGCCCCCGAGGGAGCGGGGGAAGCACAGATACGCAGTATTTT. This translates into CASSPRGSGGSTDTQYF.

The J gene is TRBJ1-1, the V gene TRBV6-5; 8 bases are shared with TRBD1. CDR1 and CDR2 (germline): MNHEY, SVGAGI. The CDR3 contains 15 residues. With V trimmed by 5 bases and J by 3 bases, 8 bases remained unmatched. The CDR3 reads CASSKLQGADTEAFF. Written as DNA, the CDR3 is TGTGCCAGCAGTAAGTTGCAGGGGGCGGACACTGAAGCTTTCTTT.

V is TRBV19 and J is TRBJ1-1; weak D call: TRBD1 (5 bases). This CDR3 spans 13 amino acids. Germline V lookup: CDR1 LNHDA, CDR2 SQIVND (reference sequence). The V end lost 7 bases, the J end lost 9 bases, and 18 bases lay between the germline ends. The CDR3 nucleotides are TGTGCCAGTAACGGGGGGATAGACCTACAAGCTTTCTTT. This codes for CASNGGIDLQAFF.

The chain recombines TRBV6-1 with TRBJ1-2, with D perhaps matching TRBD1 (5 bases). Germline V gene sequence: CDR1 MNHNS, CDR2 SASEGT. This CDR3 contains 16 residues. V was pared by 2 bases and J by 4 bases, with 17 bases between. Here the CDR3 DNA reads TGTGCCAGCAGTGAATCTGGAAGGGGATGGTCCTATGGCTACACCTTC. Amino acids: CASSESGRGWSYGYTF.

This clone was seen just once. This sequence joins TRBV11-2 and TRBJ1-2, with 8 bases fitting TRBD1. Looked up from germline, CDR1 is SGHAT and CDR2 is FQNNGV. The CDR3 contains 16 residues. With 6 bases clipped from V and 4 bases from J, the junction kept 13 bases outside the gene matches. The CDR3 DNA sequence: TGTGCCAGCAGGAACATCAGGACAGGGTTAATCTATGGCTACACCTTC. Protein product: CASRNIRTGLIYGYTF.

The V call is TRBV4-1, the J call TRBJ2-5; 10 positions match TRBD2. Trimming took 4 bases from V and 2 from J; bases not matched to a gene: 7. Germline CDR1 MGHRA, CDR2 YSYEKL. There are 16 residues in the CDR3. In nucleotides, the CDR3 is TGCGCCAGCAGCCTAGCTTTAGCGGGGGGTCAAGAGACCCAGTACTTC. Translated: CASSLALAGGQETQYF.

J is TRBJ1-5 and V is TRBV5-8, with D perhaps TRBD1 (6 bases). This CDR3 has 16 residues. V was trimmed by 8 bases and J by 0 bases, leaving 18 bases between them. Germline V gene data show CDR1 as SGHTS and CDR2 as YDEGEE. CDR3 coding DNA: TGTGCCAGGGTTGTGGGGGCCAAGGATAGCAATCAGCCCCAGCATTTT. It codes for CARVVGAKDSNQPQHF. The full variable domain, rest sourced from reference TRBV5-8 and TRBJ1-5, is EAGVTQSPTHLIKTRGQQATLRCSPISGHTSVYWYQQALGLGLQFLLWYDEGEERNRGNFPPRFSGRQFPNYSSELNVNALELEDSALYLCARVVGAKDSNQPQHFGDGTRLSIL.

This rearrangement joins TRBV5-4 to TRBJ2-2; the match to TRBD2 covers 8 bases. The junction had 10 bases not matched to a gene; V was cut back by 4 bases and J by 8 bases. Looked up from germline, CDR1 is SGHNT and CDR2 is YYREEE (reference sequence). CDR3 length equals 15 residues. The CDR3 spells CASSVPGTRIGELFF. Written as DNA, the CDR3 is TGTGCCAGCAGCGTCCCCGGGACTAGAATTGGGGAGCTGTTTTTT.